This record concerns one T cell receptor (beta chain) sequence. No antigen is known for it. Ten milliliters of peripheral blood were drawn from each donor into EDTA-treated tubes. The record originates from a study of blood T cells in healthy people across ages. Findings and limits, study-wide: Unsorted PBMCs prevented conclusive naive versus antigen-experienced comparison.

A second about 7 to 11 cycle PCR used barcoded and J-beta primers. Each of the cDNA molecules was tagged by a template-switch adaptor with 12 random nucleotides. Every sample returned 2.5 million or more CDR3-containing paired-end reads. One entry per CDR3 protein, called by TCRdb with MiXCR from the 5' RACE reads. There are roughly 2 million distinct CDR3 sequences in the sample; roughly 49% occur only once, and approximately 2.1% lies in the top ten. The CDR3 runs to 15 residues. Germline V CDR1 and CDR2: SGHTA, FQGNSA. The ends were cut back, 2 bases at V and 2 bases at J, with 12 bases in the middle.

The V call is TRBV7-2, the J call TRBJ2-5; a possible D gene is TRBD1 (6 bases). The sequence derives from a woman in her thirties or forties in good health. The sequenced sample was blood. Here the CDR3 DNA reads TGTGCCAGCAGCTTAACAATCAGGGGACAAGAGACCCAGTACTTC. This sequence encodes CASSLTIRGQETQYF.